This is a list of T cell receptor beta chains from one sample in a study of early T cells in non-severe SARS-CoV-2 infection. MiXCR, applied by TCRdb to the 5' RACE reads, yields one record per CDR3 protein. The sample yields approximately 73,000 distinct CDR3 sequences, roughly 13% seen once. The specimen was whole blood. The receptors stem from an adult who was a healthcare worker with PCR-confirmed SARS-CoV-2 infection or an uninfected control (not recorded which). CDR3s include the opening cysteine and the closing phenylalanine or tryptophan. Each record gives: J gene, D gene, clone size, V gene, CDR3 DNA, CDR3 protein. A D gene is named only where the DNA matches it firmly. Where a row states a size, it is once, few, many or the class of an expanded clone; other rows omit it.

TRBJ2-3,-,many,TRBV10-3,TGTGCCATCAGTGAGACGGCCAGGACTAACACAGATACGCAGTATTTT,CAISETARTNTDTQYF
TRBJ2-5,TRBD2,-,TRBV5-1,TGCGCCAGCAGACTAAGCGGGGAGTACCAAGAGACCCAGTACTTC,CASRLSGEYQETQYF
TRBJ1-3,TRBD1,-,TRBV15,TGTGCCACCAGCACAAGATTACAGGGGACTGGAAACACCATATATTTT,CATSTRLQGTGNTIYF
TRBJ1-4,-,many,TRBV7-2,TGTGCCAGCTCAGACCAGTGGACTAATGAAAAACTGTTTTTT,CASSDQWTNEKLFF
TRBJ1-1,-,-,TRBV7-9,TGTGCCAGCAGCTTAAGAACAGCAGACACTGAAGCTTTCTTT,CASSLRTADTEAFF
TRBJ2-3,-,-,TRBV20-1,TGCAGTGCTCTGAAGCAGGGAGGAGATACGCAGTATTTT,CSALKQGGDTQYF
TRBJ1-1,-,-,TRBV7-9,TGTGCCAGCAGCGAGGCGGCTGAAGCTTTCTTT,CASSEAAEAFF
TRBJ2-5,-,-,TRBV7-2,TGTGCCAGCAGCGTAACAGGGTTTCCGCCTCAAGAGACCCAGTACTTC,CASSVTGFPPQETQYF
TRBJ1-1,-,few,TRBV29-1,TGCAGCGTTCATGACGCAAACGGAGCTTTCTTT,CSVHDANGAFF
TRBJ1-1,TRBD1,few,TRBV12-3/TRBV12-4,TGTGCCAGCAGTCAGGGGGCGCGAGCTTTCTTT,CASSQGARAFF
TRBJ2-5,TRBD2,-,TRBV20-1,TGCAGTGCTACCGGACTAGCGGGGGGGCCTATGTCGGAGACCCAGTACTTC,CSATGLAGGPMSETQYF
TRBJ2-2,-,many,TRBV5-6,TGTGCCAGCAGCTTAGGTAGCGGATACACCGGGGAGCTGTTTTTT,CASSLGSGYTGELFF
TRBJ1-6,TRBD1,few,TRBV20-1,TGCAGTGCTACCGGACAGGGGCCTTATACACCCCTCCACTTT,CSATGQGPYTPLHF
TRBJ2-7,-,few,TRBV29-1,TGCAGCGCCGCTACGCGGCCCTACGAGCAGTACTTC,CSAATRPYEQYF
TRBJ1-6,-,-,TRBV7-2,TGTGCCAGCAGCTTAGACCCTAATTCACCCCTCCACTTT,CASSLDPNSPLHF
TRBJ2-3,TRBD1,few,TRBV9,TGTGCCAGCAGCGGACAGGGGAGCACAGATACGCAGTATTTT,CASSGQGSTDTQYF
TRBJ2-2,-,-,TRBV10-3,TGTGCCATCAGTGAGTCGAATAGCATCGGCACCGGGGAGCTGTTTTTT,CAISESNSIGTGELFF
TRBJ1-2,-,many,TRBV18,TGTGCCAGCTCCGACCAATCAGGGGACTATGGCTACACCTTC,CASSDQSGDYGYTF
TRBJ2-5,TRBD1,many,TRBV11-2,TGTGCCAGCAGCCTACGACGGGGACAGGGCCCAGAGACCCAGTACTTC,CASSLRRGQGPETQYF
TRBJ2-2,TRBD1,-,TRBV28,TGTGCCAGCAGAAACCGGGACAGGGGGCTCACCGGGGAGCTGTTTTTT,CASRNRDRGLTGELFF
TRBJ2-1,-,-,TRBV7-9,TGTGCCAGCCGGCTAGAAACCAATGAGCAGTTCTTC,CASRLETNEQFF
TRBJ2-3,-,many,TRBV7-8,TGTGCCAGCAGCTCAATCATGACAGATACGCAGTATTTT,CASSSIMTDTQYF
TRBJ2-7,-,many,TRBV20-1,TGCAGTGTCACCACGGGAAGGGACGAGCAGTACTTC,CSVTTGRDEQYF
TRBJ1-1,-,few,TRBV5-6,TGTGCCAGCAGCTTGCTGAGCCCGAACACTGAAGCTTTCTTT,CASSLLSPNTEAFF
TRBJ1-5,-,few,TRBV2,TGTGCCAGCAGTGAATCTGCCACAGCAAATAATCAGCCCCAGCATTTT,CASSESATANNQPQHF
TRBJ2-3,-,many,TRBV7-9,TGTGCCAGCAGCCAGAGGAACACAGATACGCAGTATTTT,CASSQRNTDTQYF
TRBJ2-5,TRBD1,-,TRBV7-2,TGTGCCAGCAGCGGGGGACAGAGAGAGACCCAGTACTTC,CASSGGQRETQYF
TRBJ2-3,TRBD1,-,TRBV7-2,TGTGCCAGCAGCTTAGCTTACCAGGGGGCAGATACGCAGTATTTT,CASSLAYQGADTQYF
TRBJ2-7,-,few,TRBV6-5,TGTGCCAGCAGCCTCGGTGGGGTCGAGCAGTACTTC,CASSLGGVEQYF
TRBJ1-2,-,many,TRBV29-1,TGCAGCGTTGCGCAGGAAATCAACTTTAACTATGGCTACACCTTC,CSVAQEINFNYGYTF
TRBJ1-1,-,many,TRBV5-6,TGTGCCAGCAGCTCCCTTGCAGGGGACACTGAAGCTTTCTTT,CASSSLAGDTEAFF
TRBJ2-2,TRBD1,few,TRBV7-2,TGTGCCAGCAGCTTAGTGGGACAGGCGAACACCGGGGAGCTGTTTTTT,CASSLVGQANTGELFF
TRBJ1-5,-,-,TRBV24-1,TGTGCCACCAGTGATGCTCCTGGCAGGGGAGGCAATCAGCCCCAGCATTTT,CATSDAPGRGGNQPQHF
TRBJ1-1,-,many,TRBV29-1,TGCAGCGTGGACAGGAACACTGAAGCTTTCTTT,CSVDRNTEAFF
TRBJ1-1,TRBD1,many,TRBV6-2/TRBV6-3,TGTGCCAGCAGTCCCGGACAGGTCACTGAAGCTTTCTTT,CASSPGQVTEAFF